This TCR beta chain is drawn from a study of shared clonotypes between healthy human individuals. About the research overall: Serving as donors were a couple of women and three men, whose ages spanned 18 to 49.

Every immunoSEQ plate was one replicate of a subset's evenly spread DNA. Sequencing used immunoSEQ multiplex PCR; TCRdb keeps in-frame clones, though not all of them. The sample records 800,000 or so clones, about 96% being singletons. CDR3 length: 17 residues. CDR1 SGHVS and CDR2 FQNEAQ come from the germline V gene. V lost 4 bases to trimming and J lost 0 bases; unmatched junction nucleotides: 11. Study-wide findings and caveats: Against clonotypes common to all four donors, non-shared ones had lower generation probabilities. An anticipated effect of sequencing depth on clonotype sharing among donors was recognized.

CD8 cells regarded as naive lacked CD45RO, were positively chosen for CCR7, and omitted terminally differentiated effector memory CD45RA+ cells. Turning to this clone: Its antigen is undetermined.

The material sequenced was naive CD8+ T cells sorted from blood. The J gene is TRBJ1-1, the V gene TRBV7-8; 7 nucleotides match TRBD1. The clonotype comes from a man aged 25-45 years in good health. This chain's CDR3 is CASSSRGLGLLNTEAFF. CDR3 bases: TGTGCCAGCAGCTCAAGGGGGCTAGGCTTGTTGAACACTGAAGCTTTCTTT.